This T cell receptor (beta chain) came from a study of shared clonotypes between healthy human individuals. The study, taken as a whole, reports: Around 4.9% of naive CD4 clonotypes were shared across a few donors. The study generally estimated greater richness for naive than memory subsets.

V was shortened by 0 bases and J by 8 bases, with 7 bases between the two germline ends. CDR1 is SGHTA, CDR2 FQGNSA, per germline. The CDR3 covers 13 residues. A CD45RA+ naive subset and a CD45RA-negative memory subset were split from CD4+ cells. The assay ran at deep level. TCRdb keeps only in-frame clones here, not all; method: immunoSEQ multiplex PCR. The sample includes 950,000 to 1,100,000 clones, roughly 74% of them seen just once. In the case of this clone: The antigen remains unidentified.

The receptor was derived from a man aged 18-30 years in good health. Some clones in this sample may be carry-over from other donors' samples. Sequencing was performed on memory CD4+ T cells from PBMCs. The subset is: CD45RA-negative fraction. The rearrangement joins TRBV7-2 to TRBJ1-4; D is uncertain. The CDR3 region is CASSLARREKLFF. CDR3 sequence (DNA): TGTGCCAGCAGCTTAGCGCGACGGGAAAAACTGTTTTTT.